The 4 T cell receptor beta chains below come from one sample, sequenced in a study of shared clonotypes between healthy human individuals. The data were produced by immunoSEQ multiplex PCR, yet TCRdb's version contains in-frame clones alone and is incomplete. The sample contains about 980,000 clones, approximately 80% of which appear only once. The sequenced material came from memory CD4+ T cells sorted from blood. Subset indicated: CD45RA-negative fraction. Every receptor here comes from a man younger than 35 in good health.

This clone was seen more than once but under ten times. Distinct nucleotide sequences in the sample also encode this CDR3. The gene calls are TRBV7-3 and TRBJ1-1; D gene uncertain. V dropped 5 bases and J dropped 1 base, with 8 bases sitting between them. This CDR3 spans 13 amino acids. Germline V CDR1 and CDR2: SGHTA, FQGTGA. In DNA form, the CDR3 reads TGTGCCAGCAGCCTACAGCGGAACACTGAAGCTTTCTTT. Protein product: CASSLQRNTEAFF.

As to this clone: This sample includes further DNA sequences coding for the same CDR3. V is TRBV18 and J is TRBJ2-1, with 11 bases aligning to TRBD2. This CDR3 spans 16 amino acids. Looked up from germline, CDR1 is KGHSH and CDR2 is LQKENI. Germline trimming cut 2 bases from V and 3 bases from J; bases unmatched to any gene: 3. The CDR3 nucleotides are TGTGCCAGCTCACCAAGACTAGCGGGGCTCTACAATGAGCAGTTCTTC. This sequence encodes CASSPRLAGLYNEQFF.

The chain links TRBV9 to TRBJ1-1; D gene unclear. This CDR3 is built from 14 residues. V shed 2 bases and J shed 1 base, with 9 bases lying between them. Germline lookup yields CDR1 SGDLS and CDR2 YYNGEE. The CDR3: CASSVGGENTEAFF. DNA of the CDR3: TGTGCCAGCAGCGTGGGAGGCGAGAACACTGAAGCTTTCTTT.

The rearrangement links TRBV4-2 to TRBJ2-3; 10 bases agree with TRBD1. This CDR3 contains 17 residues. Germline assignment: CDR1 LGHNA and CDR2 YNFKEQ. V was pared by 4 bases and J by 2 bases, with 9 bases of the junction left unmatched. The CDR3 loop reads CASSRRGQGFSTDTQYF. The DNA for the CDR3 is TGTGCCAGCAGCCGGCGGGGACAGGGGTTTTCCACAGATACGCAGTATTTT.